The present TCR beta chain was sequenced within a study of OX40 agonist ivuxolimab in advanced cancers. The data were produced by immunoSEQ multiplex PCR, yet TCRdb's version contains in-frame clones alone and is incomplete. Among around 18,000 clones listed, over 70% were seen once. CDR3 size: 15 residues. Germline CDR1 is SEHNR and CDR2 is FQNEAQ (reference sequence). V was pared by 1 base and J by 8 bases, with 14 bases between. The TCR was taken from an adult with an advanced solid tumor such as melanoma, head and neck, liver or kidney cancer. The sequencing here drew on CD4+ or CD8+ T cells sorted from blood, taken in a trial of the OX40 agonist ivuxolimab. The V and J genes are TRBV7-9 and TRBJ1-4; D is possibly TRBD1 (5 bases). The CDR3 loop is CASSLGAGNIEKLFF. In DNA form, the CDR3 reads TGTGCCAGCAGCTTAGGTGCAGGGAATATCGAAAAACTGTTTTTT.